This TCR beta chain is drawn from a study of blood T cell repertoires in COVID-19 (dated by TCRdb to 2018 to 2021). Background for the entire study: Samples covering the acute and convalescent phases of COVID-19 were provided by collaborators in the United States, Italy and Spain. The prospective study material was composed of cDNA or gDNA derived from T cells, B-cell-depleted T cells, or PBMCs. Subjects who had been exposed to COVID-19, were actively infected with it, or had recovered from it provided the deeply sampled blood TCRbeta repertoires that made up the dataset. The repertoires were released in a freely available public database meant as a resource for research on the immune response to SARS-CoV-2. Samples came from the ongoing ImmuneRACE study (first 160 participants) plus 1,254 subjects from 6 global collaborators. Sample metadata almost always included a de-identified subject ID, COVID-19 status, age in years and sex. Where available, HLA class I and class II types were obtained from metadata supplied by the sample provider rather than from assay-based typing.

The V and J ends are trimmed by 0 bases and 7 bases, leaving 13 bases between them. The CDR3 covers 14 residues, taking in both the cysteine and the phenylalanine. CDR3 DNA is the only sequence kept; it has 42 bases, read in frame from the first base. CDR1 and CDR2, looked up from the germline V gene (reference sequence), are SGHNT and YYREEE. Each collaborating institution followed its own protocols to collect whole blood in K2EDTA tubes. For TCRbeta analysis, collaborators shipped samples in one of three forms: frozen whole blood, isolated PBMCs, or DNA extracted from either of those sample types. A note on this clone: Its antigen is still unknown. No much larger clonotype is one base removed from it; base qualities were not supplied.

TCRbeta CDR3 regions were amplified from genomic DNA using the immunoSEQ Assay, a bias-controlled multiplex PCR. On the study's bioinformatics: The number of nucleated cells in each sample was estimated by amplification of reference gene primers within the assay. Sequence reads were collapsed and filtered to measure the absolute abundance of every unique TCRbeta CDR3 rearrangement. For each sample, productive Simpson clonality was calculated by taking the square root of Simpson's diversity index across productive rearrangements. As stored in TCRdb, this immuneACCESS dataset retains in-frame rearrangements with V and J assigned. A fraction of the clones does not appear; measured against another copy, unresolved V genes explain less than half of the discrepancy, and the remainder lacks a known reason. From that table come the V and J calls and clone size; the DNA was used to work out D and trimming. Within this sample are 70,000 to 95,000 clones, with about 82% of them counted one time only. Roughly 25% of the sample belongs to the ten largest clones.

The investigation overall reported the following: The quantity of clinical and demographic metadata differed by source and by participant and was supplied without curation.

Sequencing was carried out using peripheral blood. The chain employs TRBV5-4 and TRBJ1-1; a weak D assignment points to TRBD1 (6 bases agree). The receptor was isolated from a human donor in a cohort sampled during active COVID-19. The CDR3 amino acid sequence is: CASSLDRAILEAFF. Read as DNA, the sequence is TGTGCCAGCAGCTTGGACAGGGCGATTCTTGAAGCTTTCTTT.